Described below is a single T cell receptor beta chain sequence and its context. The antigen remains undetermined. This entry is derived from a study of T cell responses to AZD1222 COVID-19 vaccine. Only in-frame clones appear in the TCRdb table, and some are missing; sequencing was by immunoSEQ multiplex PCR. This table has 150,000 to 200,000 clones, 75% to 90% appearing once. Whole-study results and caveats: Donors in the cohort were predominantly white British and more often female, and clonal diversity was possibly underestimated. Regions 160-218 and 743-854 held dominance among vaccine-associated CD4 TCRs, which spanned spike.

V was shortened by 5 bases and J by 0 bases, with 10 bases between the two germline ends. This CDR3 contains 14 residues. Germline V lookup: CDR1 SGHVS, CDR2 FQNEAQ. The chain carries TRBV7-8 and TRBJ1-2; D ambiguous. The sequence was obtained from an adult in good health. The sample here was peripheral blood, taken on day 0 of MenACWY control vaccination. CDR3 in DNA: TGTGCCAGCAGCCCTCGGGAAGCTAACTATGGCTACACCTTC. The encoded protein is CASSPREANYGYTF.